This T cell receptor beta chain comes out of a study of blood T cells in healthy people across ages. Broader study findings: In these data, TCR beta diversity tracked strongly with naive T cell percentage. Unsorted PBMCs blocked a conclusive comparison of naive and antigen-experienced cells. Among long-lived donors, naive CD4+ cells were more numerous and diversity higher than in aged donors.

PCR was performed a second time for about 7 to 12 cycles using a sample-barcoded 5' primer and a J-beta primer mix. Via MiXCR, TCRdb re-called the 5' RACE reads, giving one row per CDR3 protein. This sample has about 800,000 distinct CDR3 sequences, with just under 25% found just once. The CDR3 runs 13 residues. Germline loops: CDR1 GTSNPN, CDR2 SVGIG (reference sequence). V lost 0 bases and J 4 bases, leaving 7 bases between the germline ends. This clonotype was seen more than once but under ten times. As yet, its antigen is unknown. These data also featured in a second study, about T cells of mothers and their children.

This receptor was identified in a boy aged 5-17 years in good health. Sequenced: blood. The chain is built from TRBV30 and TRBJ1-5; no reliable D call. The CDR3 sequence is CAWSVSPNQPQHF. The CDR3 coding sequence is TGTGCCTGGAGTGTATCTCCAAATCAGCCCCAGCATTTT.